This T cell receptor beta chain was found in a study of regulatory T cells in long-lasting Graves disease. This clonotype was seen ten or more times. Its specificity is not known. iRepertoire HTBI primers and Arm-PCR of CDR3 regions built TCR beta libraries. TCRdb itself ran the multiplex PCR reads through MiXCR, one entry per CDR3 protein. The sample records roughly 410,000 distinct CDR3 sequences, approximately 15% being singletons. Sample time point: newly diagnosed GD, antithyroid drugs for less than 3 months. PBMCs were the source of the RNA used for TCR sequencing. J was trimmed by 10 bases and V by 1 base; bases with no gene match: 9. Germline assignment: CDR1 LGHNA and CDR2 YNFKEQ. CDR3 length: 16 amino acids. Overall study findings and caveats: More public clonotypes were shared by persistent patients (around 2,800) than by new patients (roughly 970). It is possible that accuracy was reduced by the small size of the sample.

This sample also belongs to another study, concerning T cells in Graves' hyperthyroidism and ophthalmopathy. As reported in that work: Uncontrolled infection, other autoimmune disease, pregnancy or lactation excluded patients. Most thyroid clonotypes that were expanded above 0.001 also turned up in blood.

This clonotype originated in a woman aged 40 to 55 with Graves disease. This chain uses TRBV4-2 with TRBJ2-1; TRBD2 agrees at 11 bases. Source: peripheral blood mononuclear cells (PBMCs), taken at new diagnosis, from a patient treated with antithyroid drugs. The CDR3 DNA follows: TGTGCCAGCAGCCAAGGTCGTGATAGGACTAGCGGGGAGCAGTTCTTC. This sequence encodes CASSQGRDRTSGEQFF.